This T cell receptor (beta chain) was identified during a study of cytomegalovirus exposure and HLA in healthy donors. The study, taken as a whole, reports: Looking again later, the authors saw that most CMV-associated TCR beta chains seemed HLA-restricted. Confirmation was obtained in vitro that three CMV-associated chains are specific for CMV antigens. Rare TCR sequences predominated, though certain public TCRs were found in many donors.

With regard to this clone: Its antigen is unidentified.

The germline V gene encodes CDR1 SGHTA and CDR2 FQGNSA. This CDR3 comprises 14 residues. The J segment lost 2 bases and the V segment lost 8 bases, leaving 9 bases of the junction unmatched. The PCR used 60 Vbeta and 13 Jbeta primers. Sequenced by immunoSEQ multiplex PCR; TCRdb stores in-frame clones only, minus some. The data show about 81,000 clones, 70% to 85% seen once. Input material: PBMCs. This receptor was obtained from a man aged 45 to 65 in good health and CMV-seropositive. This sequence joins TRBV7-2 and TRBJ2-7; 7 positions match TRBD1. The CDR3 reads CASGPGQRPYEQYF. In DNA, the CDR3 is TGTGCCAGCGGACCGGGACAGCGTCCCTACGAGCAGTACTTC. Together with reference TRBV7-2 and TRBJ2-7, the CDR3 gives the full variable domain: GAGVSQSPSNKVTEKGKDVELRCDPISGHTALYWYRQSLGQGLEFLIYFQGNSAPDKSGLPSDRFSAERTGGSVSTLTIQRTQQEDSAVYLCASGPGQRPYEQYFGPGTRLTVT.